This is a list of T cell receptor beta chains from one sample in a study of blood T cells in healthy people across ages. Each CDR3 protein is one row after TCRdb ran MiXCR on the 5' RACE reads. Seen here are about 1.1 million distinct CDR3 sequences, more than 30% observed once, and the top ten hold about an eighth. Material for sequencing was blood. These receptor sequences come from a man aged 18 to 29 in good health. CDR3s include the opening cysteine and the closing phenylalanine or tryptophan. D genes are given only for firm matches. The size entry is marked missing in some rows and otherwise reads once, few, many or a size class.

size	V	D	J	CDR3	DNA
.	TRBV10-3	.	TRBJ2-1	CAVSDLASNNEQFF	TGTGCCGTCAGTGACCTAGCGTCGAACAATGAGCAGTTCTTC
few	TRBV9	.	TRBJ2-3	CASSGSRGTSTDTQYF	TGTGCCAGCAGCGGCTCACGGGGGACTAGCACAGATACGCAGTATTTT
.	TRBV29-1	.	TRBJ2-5	CSVEGGGGETQYF	TGCAGCGTTGAAGGTGGGGGCGGCGAGACCCAGTACTTC
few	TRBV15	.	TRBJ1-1	CATSRPGRYTEAFF	TGTGCCACCAGCAGACCAGGGCGGTACACTGAAGCTTTCTTT
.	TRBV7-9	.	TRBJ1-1	CATHAGSGNTEAFF	TGTGCCACCCACGCAGGGAGCGGAAACACTGAGGCTTTCTTT
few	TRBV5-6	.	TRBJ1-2	CASSLSQVVSYGYTF	TGTGCCAGCAGCCTCTCCCAGGTAGTGAGCTATGGCTACACCTTC
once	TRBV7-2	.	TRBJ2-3	CASSDPQSTDTQYF	TGTGCCAGCAGTGACCCCCAGAGCACAGATACGCAGTATTTT
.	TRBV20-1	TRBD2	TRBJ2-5	CSANLAGGPNEQYF	TGCAGTGCTAATCTAGCGGGGGGGCCCAATGAGCAGTACTTC
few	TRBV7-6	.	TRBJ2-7	CASSTRTDFYEQYF	TGTGCCAGCAGCACGAGGACAGATTTCTACGAGCAGTACTTC
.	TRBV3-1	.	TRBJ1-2	CASSHRGQTSGYTF	TGTGCCAGCAGCCACAGGGGCCAAACTAGTGGCTACACCTTC
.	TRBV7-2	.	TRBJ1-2	CASSLTGDPLLGSGYTF	TGTGCCAGCAGCTTAACCGGGGACCCATTATTAGGCTCTGGCTACACCTTC
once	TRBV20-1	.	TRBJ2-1	CSATPMGAGYNEQFF	TGCAGTGCTACCCCAATGGGCGCCGGGTACAATGAGCAGTTCTTC
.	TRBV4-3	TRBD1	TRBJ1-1	CASSPGQGFSAFF	TGCGCCAGCAGCCCTGGACAGGGTTTTTCAGCTTTCTTT
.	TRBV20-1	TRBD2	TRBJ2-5	CSARVWRGRTETQYF	TGCAGTGCTAGAGTGTGGCGGGGGAGAACGGAGACCCAGTACTTC
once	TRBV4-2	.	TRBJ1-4	CASSQDFAGEKKLFF	TGTGCCAGCAGCCAAGATTTCGCAGGGGAGAAAAAACTGTTTTTT
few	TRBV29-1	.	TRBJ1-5	CSVGAGNQPQHF	TGCAGCGTTGGAGCAGGCAATCAGCCCCAGCATTTT
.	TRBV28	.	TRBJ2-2	CASRQGSGTGELFF	TGTGCCAGCAGACAGGGATCAGGAACCGGGGAGCTGTTTTTT
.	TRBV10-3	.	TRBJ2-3	CVISDREQYF	TGTGTCATCAGTGATCGGGAGCAGTATTTT
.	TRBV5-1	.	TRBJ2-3	CASSLGGQATSTDTQYF	TGCGCCAGCAGCTTGGGAGGTCAGGCCACTAGCACAGACACGCAGTATTTT
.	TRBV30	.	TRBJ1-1	CAWSDGMNTEAFF	TGTGCCTGGAGTGATGGTATGAACACTGAAGCTTTCTTT
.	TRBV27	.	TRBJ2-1	CASSPPASLQFF	TGTGCCAGCAGTCCCCCGGCCAGCCTACAGTTCTTC
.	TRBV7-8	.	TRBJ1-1	CASSLRGGVPRGRNTEAFF	TGTGCCAGCAGCTTAAGAGGGGGTGTTCCTCGGGGTAGGAACACTGAAGCTTTCTTT
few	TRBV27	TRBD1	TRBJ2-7	CASSSPVQGLDYEQYF	TGTGCCAGCAGTAGTCCGGTACAGGGGTTAGACTACGAGCAGTACTTC
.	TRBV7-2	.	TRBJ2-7	CASSSPRGNYEQYF	TGTGCCAGCAGCTCACCTAGGGGCAACTACGAGCAGTACTTC
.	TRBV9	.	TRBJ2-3	CASSATGGVSTDTQYF	TGTGCCAGCAGCGCAACAGGGGGGGTGAGCACAGATACGCAGTATTTT
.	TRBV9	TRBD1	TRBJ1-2	CVSSVSLEQGKNYGYTF	TGTGTCAGCAGCGTATCCCTGGAACAGGGGAAGAACTATGGCTACACCTTC
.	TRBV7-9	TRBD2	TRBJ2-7	CASSLVRLAGAYEQYF	TGTGCCAGCAGCTTAGTGAGGCTAGCGGGCGCCTACGAGCAGTACTTC
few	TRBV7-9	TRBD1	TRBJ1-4	CASSAGTVATNEKLFF	TGTGCCAGCAGCGCGGGGACAGTCGCAACTAATGAAAAACTGTTTTTT
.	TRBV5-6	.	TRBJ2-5	CASSLELRAQETQYF	TGTGCCAGCAGCTTGGAGTTGAGGGCCCAAGAGACCCAGTACTTC
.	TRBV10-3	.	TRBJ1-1	CAHRLQLNTEAFF	TGTGCTCATCGACTACAGTTAAACACTGAAGCTTTCTTT
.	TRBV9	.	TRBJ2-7	CASSPTGTHLRNEQYF	TGTGCCAGCAGTCCCACCGGGACACACCTGAGGAACGAGCAGTACTTC
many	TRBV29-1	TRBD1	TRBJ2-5	CSAPTGYQETQYF	TGCAGCGCCCCGACAGGGTACCAAGAGACCCAGTACTTC
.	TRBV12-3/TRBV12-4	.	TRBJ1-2	CASSLSDGRNYGYTF	TGTGCCAGCAGTTTAAGTGACGGACGTAACTATGGCTACACCTTC